This TCR beta chain was recorded in a study of blood T cell repertoires in COVID-19. The protocol was immunoSEQ multiplex PCR, while the TCRdb copy is restricted to in-frame clones and leaves out a portion. The data contain 300,000 or so clones, about 90% of them seen just once; the ten biggest clones take up roughly 0.94%. Germline CDR1 SGHTA, CDR2 FQGNSA. With 5 bases clipped from V and 6 bases from J, the junction kept 8 bases outside the gene matches. The CDR3 has 15 residues. The rearrangement links TRBV7-2 to TRBJ1-5, with 9 bases that match TRBD1. The specimen sequenced was PBMCs or T cells enriched from blood (not recorded which). The receptor comes from a woman aged 25 to 45 who had recovered from COVID-19. The CDR3 nucleotides are TGTGCCAGCAGCCTCCGGACAGGGGAGGGTCAGCCCCAGCATTTT. Its translation is CASSLRTGEGQPQHF.